A selection of T cell receptor beta chains follows, all from one sample in a study of cytomegalovirus exposure and HLA in healthy donors. Libraries were prepared by immunoSEQ multiplex PCR; TCRdb keeps only in-frame clonotypes and omits some of them. The sample has 170,000 or so clones; around three quarters are singletons. The specimen sequenced was PBMCs. Receptors were obtained from a woman aged 25 to 39 in good health and CMV-seronegative. CDR3s include the opening cysteine and the closing phenylalanine or tryptophan. D genes are given only for firm matches. A clone size is listed for some rows: how often the clone was seen (once, few, many), or a class if it is expanded.

j_call,clone_size,d_call,v_call,cdr3_aa,cdr3_nt
TRBJ2-7,.,.,TRBV19,CASSSRARGSYEQYF,TGTGCCAGTAGTTCCCGCGCCAGGGGCTCCTACGAGCAGTACTTC
TRBJ2-7,.,TRBD2,TRBV27,CASTVGRGALYEQYF,TGTGCCAGCACCGTGGGGAGGGGAGCCCTCTACGAGCAGTACTTC
TRBJ2-7,.,TRBD1,TRBV4-1,CASSQEGTGRSYEQYF,TGCGCCAGCAGCCAAGAGGGGACAGGGCGGTCCTACGAGCAGTACTTC
TRBJ1-3,.,.,TRBV7-9,CASSLSGTGNTIYF,TGTGCCAGCAGCTTATCAGGGACAGGAAACACCATATATTTT
TRBJ1-1,.,.,TRBV9,CASSASRGMNTEAFF,TGTGCCAGCAGCGCATCCAGGGGTATGAACACTGAAGCTTTCTTT
TRBJ2-7,.,TRBD2,TRBV18,CASSPGLAGGSYEQYF,TGTGCCAGCTCACCCGGACTAGCGGGGGGCTCCTACGAGCAGTACTTC
TRBJ1-5,.,TRBD1,TRBV4-2,CASRTGGNGSNQPQHF,TGTGCCAGTAGGACAGGGGGAAATGGAAGCAATCAGCCCCAGCATTTT
TRBJ2-7,.,.,TRBV2,CASSVFAQGAIQYEQYF,TGTGCCAGCAGTGTATTCGCCCAAGGGGCAATACAATACGAGCAGTACTTC
TRBJ2-7,.,TRBD1,TRBV30,CAWSAPGQSYEQYF,TGTGCCTGGAGTGCCCCGGGACAGAGCTACGAGCAGTACTTC
TRBJ2-2,.,.,TRBV20-1,CSARDNGELFF,TGCAGTGCTAGAGATAACGGGGAGCTGTTTTTT
TRBJ2-1,.,TRBD2,TRBV29-1,CSPELAGGYNEQFF,TGCAGCCCCGAGCTAGCGGGAGGTTACAATGAGCAGTTCTTC
TRBJ2-1,.,TRBD2,TRBV7-9,CASSLSSGALDEQFF,TGTGCCAGCAGCTTATCTAGCGGGGCCCTCGATGAGCAGTTCTTC
TRBJ2-6,.,TRBD1,TRBV11-1,CASSVAGTGLSSGANVLTF,TGTGCCAGCAGCGTGGCCGGGACAGGGTTATCCTCTGGGGCCAACGTCCTGACTTTC
TRBJ2-7,.,TRBD1,TRBV28,CASRRDRGFNYEQCF,TGTGCCAGCCGCCGGGACAGGGGATTCAACTACGAGCAGTGCTTC
TRBJ1-2,.,.,TRBV18,CATLHRENYGYTF,TGTGCCACACTCCACAGGGAGAACTATGGCTACACCTTC
TRBJ2-7,.,TRBD1,TRBV2,CASRRGDRGHEQYF,TGTGCCAGCAGGAGGGGGGACAGGGGCCACGAGCAGTACTTC
TRBJ2-7,few,TRBD1,TRBV6-1,CASKTGQGYEQYF,TGTGCCAGCAAAACGGGACAGGGTTACGAGCAGTACTTC
TRBJ1-2,.,.,TRBV5-1,CASSLMIGQTGGYTF,TGCGCCAGCAGCTTGATGATTGGGCAAACGGGGGGCTACACCTTC
TRBJ2-2,.,TRBD2,TRBV7-3,CASSLTSGRAEAGELFF,TGTGCCAGCAGCTTAACAAGCGGGAGGGCCGAGGCCGGGGAGCTGTTTTTT
TRBJ1-4,.,.,TRBV18,CASSPPVNGYEKLFF,TGTGCCAGCTCACCACCGGTAAACGGTTATGAAAAACTGTTTTTT
TRBJ2-1,.,TRBD2,TRBV19,CASSVLAGGFSEQFF,TGTGCCAGTAGTGTGCTAGCGGGAGGTTTCAGTGAGCAGTTCTTC
TRBJ1-2,.,.,TRBV7-8,CASSFSQGNYGYTF,TGTGCCAGCAGCTTCTCACAGGGAAACTATGGCTACACCTTC
TRBJ2-4,.,.,TRBV7-3,CASSLNRANFNIQYF,TGTGCCAGCAGCTTAAACAGGGCTAACTTTAACATTCAGTACTTC
TRBJ2-7,.,TRBD2,TRBV5-1,CASSLTAGAYEQYF,TGCGCCAGCAGCTTGACGGCGGGAGCCTACGAGCAGTACTTC
TRBJ1-1,.,.,TRBV27,CASSTNLNTEAFF,TGTGCCAGCAGCACAAATTTGAACACTGAAGCTTTCTTT
TRBJ1-1,.,.,TRBV14,CASSQRGWDTEAFF,TGTGCCAGCAGCCAGCGAGGATGGGACACTGAAGCTTTCTTT
TRBJ2-7,.,.,TRBV6-1,CASSDRESAEQYF,TGTGCCAGCAGTGACAGGGAAAGTGCCGAGCAGTACTTC
TRBJ1-2,.,.,TRBV5-1,CASSLDGETAYGYTF,TGCGCCAGCAGCTTGGATGGGGAGACGGCCTATGGCTACACCTTC